These T cell receptor beta chains were read from a single sample in a study of Tregs in tolerant kidney transplant recipients. Generated by immunoSEQ multiplex PCR, the TCRdb table keeps only in-frame clones and is missing some. The sample holds some 66,000 clones; roughly 89% are singletons and the top ten take around 9.9%. The source material was CD8+ T cells from blood, sampled before the transplant. The source of these receptors is a human donor who received a combined kidney and bone marrow transplant. Both conserved end residues are part of each CDR3. Each record gives: J gene, D gene, CDR3 length, V gene, CDR3 protein. A D gene is named only where the DNA matches it firmly.

TRBJ1-1	TRBD1	15	TRBV15	CATSRKTGANTEAFF
TRBJ2-7	-	12	TRBV7-3	CASSLTGGEQYF
TRBJ2-1	TRBD2	16	TRBV7-9	CASSGGFTSGRHEQFF
TRBJ2-7	-	13	TRBV19	CASSIFPYYEQYF
TRBJ2-5	-	15	TRBV28	CASSKPPGNQETQYF
TRBJ1-2	-	16	TRBV9	CASSVDVSGGLYGYTF
TRBJ1-1	-	13	TRBV9	CASSGTANTEAFF
TRBJ2-7	-	16	TRBV27	CASSLLPPSASYEQYF
TRBJ2-7	-	13	TRBV7-9	CASNTVNIYEQYF
TRBJ2-3	TRBD2	17	TRBV19	CASSTLGRGGPLDTQYF
TRBJ1-5	-	15	TRBV6-5	CASSYSGQVGQPQHF
TRBJ2-2	-	13	TRBV29-1	CSTIKGGTGELFF
TRBJ2-7	-	14	TRBV7-9	CASSLSAGVGEQYF
TRBJ2-7	TRBD2	16	TRBV9	CASSSPTSGSKHEQYF
TRBJ1-1	-	13	TRBV27	CASSQQGITEAFF
TRBJ2-7	-	14	TRBV7-8	CASSLGGVGYEQYF
TRBJ2-1	TRBD1	14	TRBV27	CASRPGQGLNEQFF
TRBJ1-5	-	13	TRBV27	CASRGGSNQPQHF
TRBJ1-2	TRBD1	14	TRBV7-9	CASSPLGTAYGYTF
TRBJ1-6	TRBD1	17	TRBV9	CASSVGDRTGYNSPLHF
TRBJ1-6	-	15	TRBV30	CAWMEVGGTGSPLHF
TRBJ2-7	TRBD2	14	TRBV5-1	CASSPGLGPYEQYF
TRBJ2-7	-	18	TRBV9	CASSSKPAEGGGSYEQYF
TRBJ2-3	TRBD2	18	TRBV7-9	CASSLARRLAGGTDTQYF
TRBJ2-7	-	15	TRBV19	CASSQVLASSYEQYF
TRBJ1-1	-	14	TRBV27	CASSAAGVNTEAFF
TRBJ2-7	TRBD1	15	TRBV29-1	CSVGEADRPLIEQYF
TRBJ1-2	-	14	TRBV2	CASSRTTGPYGYTF
TRBJ1-2	-	13	TRBV27	CASSLSWGTGYTF
TRBJ2-1	-	13	TRBV13	CASLGHPYNEQFF
TRBJ2-1	TRBD2	17	TRBV27	CASSSGTRVNTYNEQFF